Below are 26 T cell receptor beta chains sequenced from a single sample in a study of T cell responses to AZD1222 COVID-19 vaccine. Repertoires were generated with immunoSEQ multiplex PCR, while TCRdb's copy carries only in-frame clones and drops some. The sample records roughly 190,000 clones, 85% to 95% being singletons. The sample here was peripheral blood, taken on day 0 of AZD1222 vaccination. These receptors came from an adult in good health.

This clone was recorded once. Other DNA variants within this sample encode the same CDR3. The CDR3, as DNA: TGTGCCAGTAGTATAGTCGGAGGTAACACTGAAGCTTTCTTT. Translating it yields CASSIVGGNTEAFF. The rearrangement joins TRBV19 to TRBJ1-1; D gene uncertain. Germline V gives CDR1 LNHDA, CDR2 SQIVND (reference sequence). The CDR3 has 14 amino acids. Trimming removed 1 base from V and 2 bases from J, with 8 bases in between.

V gene TRBV19 combines with J gene TRBJ1-2; D possibly corresponds to TRBD1 (6 bases). CDR3 length: 11 amino acids. V was clipped by 5 bases and J by 11 bases, with 12 bases between them. CDR1 and CDR2 (germline): LNHDA, SQIVND (reference sequence). In DNA, the CDR3 is TGTGCCAGTAGTGACCGACAGGATTACACCTTC. Translation: CASSDRQDYTF.

V gene TRBV7-8 combines with J gene TRBJ1-2; possible D gene TRBD1, 6 bases. Germline CDR1 and CDR2: SGHVS and FQNEAQ. Deletions cut 4 bases from V and 3 bases from J, with 12 bases between. This CDR3 contains 14 residues. This CDR3 reads CASSSHTGYYGYTF. CDR3 DNA sequence: TGTGCCAGCAGCTCGCACACAGGGTACTATGGCTACACCTTC. Full variable domain (missing parts from reference TRBV7-8 and TRBJ1-2): GAGVSQSPRYKVAKRGQDVALRCDPISGHVSLFWYQQALGQGPEFLTYFQNEAQLDKSGLPSDRFFAERPEGSVSTLKIQRTQQEDSAVYLCASSSHTGYYGYTFGSGTRLTVV.

The chain recombines TRBV28 with TRBJ1-2; tentatively, D is TRBD1 (5 bases). Germline loops: CDR1 MDHEN, CDR2 SYDVKM. The CDR3 loop spans 15 amino acids. V lost 6 bases, J lost 2 bases, and 16 bases lay in between. Written as DNA, the CDR3 is TGTGCCAGCAGGGTACCCGGGACTACCAACTATGGCTACACCTTC. Encoded protein: CASRVPGTTNYGYTF.

This chain joins TRBV5-4 and TRBJ1-1, with no clear D. Per the germline V gene, CDR1 is SGHNT and CDR2 is YYREEE (reference sequence). The ends were cut back, 0 bases at V and 1 base at J, with 7 bases in the middle. The CDR3 length is 14 residues. CDR3 loop: CASSLVRGNTEAFF. The CDR3 DNA reads as TGTGCCAGCAGCTTGGTCCGGGGGAACACTGAAGCTTTCTTT. Based on the CDR3 plus reference TRBV5-4 and TRBJ1-1, the full variable domain is ETGVTQSPTHLIKTRGQQVTLRCSSQSGHNTVSWYQQALGQGPQFIFQYYREEENGRGNFPPRFSGLQFPNYSSELNVNALELDDSALYLCASSLVRGNTEAFFGQGTRLTVV.

V is TRBV2 and J is TRBJ1-4; D not resolved. Per the germline V gene, CDR1 is SNHLY and CDR2 is FYNNEI. There are 12 residues in the CDR3. V lost 9 bases and J 5 bases, leaving 10 bases between the germline ends. For the CDR3, the DNA is TGTGCCAGTTGGGGAGGAAATGAAAAACTGTTTTTT. Its translation: CASWGGNEKLFF.

The V call is TRBV7-2, the J call TRBJ2-7; maybe TRBD2 (6 bases). The CDR3 runs 13 residues. V lost 5 bases and J lost 7, with 15 bases in between. Germline lookup yields CDR1 SGHTA and CDR2 FQGNSA. DNA for the CDR3: TGTGCCAGCAGCACTGATGGGAGGAGTGAGCAGTACTTC. Translating it yields CASSTDGRSEQYF.

J is TRBJ1-2 and V is TRBV29-1; 7 bases are shared with TRBD1. This CDR3 has 13 amino acids. V was clipped by 6 bases and J by 2 bases; unmatched bases: 6. Germline CDR1 is SQVTM and CDR2 is ANQGSEA. CDR3 amino acids: CSVRTGLNYGYTF. The CDR3 DNA reads TGCAGCGTGCGGACAGGCCTCAACTATGGCTACACCTTC.

The chain recombines TRBV5-1 with TRBJ2-2, with 8 bases lining up with TRBD1. Germline CDR1 is SGHRS and CDR2 is YFSETQ. The V segment lost 3 bases and the J segment 3 bases; nucleotides outside the gene matches: 4. CDR3 length: 15 residues. For the CDR3, the DNA is TGCGCCAGCAGCTCAATGACAGGGGACACCGGGGAGCTGTTTTTT. Its translation is CASSSMTGDTGELFF. The entire variable domain, with the rest obtained from reference TRBV5-1 and TRBJ2-2, is as follows: KAGVTQTPRYLIKTRGQQVTLSCSPISGHRSVSWYQQTPGQGLQFLFEYFSETQRNKGNFPGRFSGRQFSNSRSEMNVSTLELGDSALYLCASSSMTGDTGELFFGEGSRLTVL.

A remark on this clone: One end of the junction does not line up with germline, which may come from a read error. CDR3 DNA: TGTGCCGGCAGCCAAGATTTTGCGGGGTGGGGCCAAGAGACCCAGTACTTC. Its protein is CAGSQDFAGWGQETQYF. V gene TRBV3-1 (or the pseudogene TRBV3-2) combines with J gene TRBJ2-5; D possibly corresponds to TRBD2 (6 bases). Germline V gene sequence: CDR1 LGHDT, CDR2 YNNKEL (reference sequence). This CDR3 comprises 17 residues.

The chain links TRBV3-1 (or the pseudogene TRBV3-2) to TRBJ2-1, with 9 bases fitting TRBD2. CDR1 is LGHDT and CDR2 is YNNKEL in the germline V gene (reference sequence). The CDR3 length is 15 residues. The V gene end was trimmed by 6 bases and the J gene end by 3 bases; junction bases not matched to a gene: 6. The CDR3 coding sequence is TGTGCCAGCAGTCGTAGCGGGAGTTACTACAATGAGCAGTTCTTC. This gives the protein CASSRSGSYYNEQFF.

The V and J genes are TRBV28 and TRBJ2-1; 12 bases align to TRBD2. V was clipped by 6 bases and J by 8 bases; unmatched bases: 8. The CDR3 runs 15 residues. Germline V gene sequence: CDR1 MDHEN, CDR2 SYDVKM. CDR3 bases: TGTGCCAGCAGCCTCGGGACTAGCGGGTGGGATGAGCAGTTCTTC. This sequence encodes CASSLGTSGWDEQFF.

This clone appeared a single time. Written as DNA, the CDR3 is TGTGCCAGCAGCTCAGCAGCTAGCTGGGATTCCTACAATGAGCAGTTCTTC. It encodes CASSSAASWDSYNEQFF. The rearrangement uses TRBV11-2 and TRBJ2-1, with D maybe TRBD2 (5 bases). Trimming stripped 4 bases from V and 1 base from J, with 17 bases between. Per germline, CDR1 SGHAT and CDR2 FQNNGV. This CDR3 is built from 17 residues.

The J gene is TRBJ2-2, the V gene TRBV11-3; 8 positions agree with TRBD2. The ends lost 5 bases at V and 4 bases at J; junction bases unmatched: 12. This CDR3 comprises 17 residues. Germline CDR1 SGHNT, CDR2 YENEEA. The CDR3 spells CASSPTSGPMGTGELFF. DNA for the CDR3: TGTGCCAGCAGCCCAACTAGCGGCCCGATGGGCACCGGGGAGCTGTTTTTT.

The chain is built from TRBV5-4 and TRBJ1-1; TRBD1 might be the D (5 bases). The CDR3 totals 13 residues. Per germline, CDR1 SGHNT and CDR2 YYREEE (reference sequence). V was pared by 1 base and J by 4 bases, with 8 bases between. CDR3 region: CASSLYGGTEAFF. For the CDR3, the DNA is TGTGCCAGCAGCTTGTATGGGGGCACTGAAGCTTTCTTT.

This chain joins TRBV6-5 and TRBJ2-3, with 9 bases identical to TRBD2. This CDR3 comprises 15 residues. Germline assignment: CDR1 MNHEY and CDR2 SVGAGI. V lost 5 bases, J lost 6 bases, and 9 bases stayed unmatched. The CDR3 loop is CASSLSSGATDTQYF. CDR3 nucleotide sequence: TGTGCCAGCAGTCTTTCTAGCGGGGCCACGGATACGCAGTATTTT.

The rearrangement links TRBV19 to TRBJ1-2; no clear D. The CDR3 has 13 amino acids. V lost 3 bases and J lost 4, with 9 bases in between. Germline CDR1 LNHDA, CDR2 SQIVND (reference sequence). This CDR3 is CASSISAVYGYTF. The CDR3 nucleotides are TGTGCCAGTAGTATTTCGGCAGTCTATGGCTACACCTTC. Together with reference TRBV19 and TRBJ1-2, the CDR3 gives the full variable domain: DGGITQSPKYLFRKEGQNVTLSCEQNLNHDAMYWYRQDPGQGLRLIYYSQIVNDFQKGDIAEGYSVSREKKESFPLTVTSAQKNPTAFYLCASSISAVYGYTFGSGTRLTVV.

V gene TRBV15 combines with J gene TRBJ2-7; 7 nucleotides match TRBD1. CDR3 length equals 12 residues. Per germline, CDR1 LNHNV and CDR2 YYDKDF (reference sequence). With V trimmed by 3 bases and J by 6 bases, 2 bases remained unmatched. This CDR3 reads CATSSYRGEQYF. The CDR3 DNA follows: TGTGCCACCAGCAGTTACAGGGGCGAGCAGTACTTC. The full variable domain, rest sourced from reference TRBV15 and TRBJ2-7, is DAMVIQNPRYQVTQFGKPVTLSCSQTLNHNVMYWYQQKSSQAPKLLFHYYDKDFNNEADTPDNFQSRRPNTSFCFLDIRSPGLGDTAMYLCATSSYRGEQYFGPGTRLTVT.

J is TRBJ2-7 and V is TRBV9; TRBD1 matches at 7 bases. Germline loops: CDR1 SGDLS, CDR2 YYNGEE. Losses at the gene ends were 2 bases for V and 5 bases for J; bases not matched to a gene: 10. The length of the CDR3 is 15 residues. This chain's CDR3 is CASSVSPTGIHEQYF. CDR3 nucleotides: TGTGCCAGCAGCGTGTCCCCGACAGGGATCCACGAGCAGTACTTC.

The rearrangement uses TRBV5-1 and TRBJ2-3; D gene unclear. V was clipped by 0 bases and J by 2 bases, with 7 bases between them. This CDR3 has 14 amino acids. CDR1 and CDR2 (germline): SGHRS, YFSETQ. The CDR3 sequence is CASSLVGNTDTQYF. The DNA of the CDR3 is TGCGCCAGCAGCTTGGTGGGGAACACAGATACGCAGTATTTT.

This chain joins TRBV5-1 and TRBJ1-1, with 8 bases identical to TRBD1. The CDR3 loop spans 13 amino acids. Per the germline V gene, CDR1 is SGHRS and CDR2 is YFSETQ. J gave up 3 bases and V 5 bases, and 3 bases lay outside the gene matches. CDR3 sequence reads: CASRTGADTEAFF. Here the CDR3 DNA reads TGCGCCAGCAGGACAGGGGCGGACACTGAAGCTTTCTTT.

The rearrangement joins TRBV28 to TRBJ1-6; D is perhaps TRBD1 (6 bases). This CDR3 spans 14 amino acids. From germline, CDR1 is MDHEN and CDR2 SYDVKM. V lost 5 bases to trimming and J lost 3 bases, with 8 bases between them. CDR3 nucleotides: TGTGCCAGCAGTACCAGGGGCTATAATTCACCCCTCCACTTT. It codes for CASSTRGYNSPLHF.

This rearrangement joins TRBV2 to TRBJ2-1, with a weak D call TRBD1 (6 bases). Germline V gene sequence: CDR1 SNHLY, CDR2 FYNNEI. The germline V and J ends were trimmed by 11 bases and 2 bases, with 7 bases remaining between them. The CDR3 sequence is 11 residues long. The CDR3, as DNA: TGTGCCCGACAGGCCTACAATGAGCAGTTCTTC. Translating gives CARQAYNEQFF.

The J gene is TRBJ2-5, the V gene TRBV5-4; no clear D gene. The CDR3 is made up of 15 amino acids. Deletions cut 2 bases from V and 5 bases from J, with 16 bases between. Germline CDR1 reads SGHNT; CDR2 reads YYREEE (reference sequence). CDR3 protein: CASSLPDSTSETQYF. The CDR3 DNA is TGTGCCAGCAGCTTACCCGACTCTACAAGCGAGACCCAGTACTTC. The full variable domain, rest sourced from reference TRBV5-4 and TRBJ2-5, is ETGVTQSPTHLIKTRGQQVTLRCSSQSGHNTVSWYQQALGQGPQFIFQYYREEENGRGNFPPRFSGLQFPNYSSELNVNALELDDSALYLCASSLPDSTSETQYFGPGTRLLVL.

The chain employs TRBV30 and TRBJ1-6; TRBD1 agrees at 9 bases. The J segment lost 3 bases and the V segment lost 8 bases, leaving 8 bases of the junction unmatched. The CDR3 is 15 residues long. Germline lookup yields CDR1 GTSNPN and CDR2 SVGIG (reference sequence). The CDR3 DNA is TGTGCCAGGACAGGGGACAGATGCTATAATTCACCCCTCCACTTT. Translation: CARTGDRCYNSPLHF.

The V and J genes are TRBV19 and TRBJ1-4; D is uncertain. V was trimmed by 3 bases and J by 0 bases, leaving 11 bases between them. CDR1 is LNHDA, CDR2 SQIVND, per germline (reference sequence). There are 16 residues in the CDR3. Written as DNA, the CDR3 is TGTGCCAGTAGTATGCGGCCTCATGCAACTAATGAAAAACTGTTTTTT. It encodes CASSMRPHATNEKLFF.